These T cell receptor beta chains were read from a single sample in a study of blood T cell repertoires in COVID-19. TCRdb keeps only in-frame clones here, not all; method: immunoSEQ multiplex PCR. The sample includes 200,000 to 250,000 clones, roughly nine tenths of them seen just once. Sequencing input: PBMCs or T cells enriched from blood (not recorded which). The receptors stem from a man in his thirties or forties who had recovered from COVID-19. CDR3s include the opening cysteine and the closing phenylalanine or tryptophan. The D gene is left open where the match is weak. The size entry is marked missing in some rows and otherwise reads once, few, many or a size class.

>TRBV3-1/TRBV3-2|NA|TRBJ1-2|NA
TGTGCCAGCAGCCAAGACGGACAGCTTTATGGCTACACCTTC
CASSQDGQLYGYTF
>TRBV2|few|TRBJ1-6|NA
TGTGCCAGCAGTGAAGACTGGGGGGGGAATTCACCCCTCCACTTT
CASSEDWGGNSPLHF
>TRBV9|NA|TRBJ2-2|NA
TGTGCCAGCAGTGCCGGGACAACGAACACCGGGGAGCTGTTTTTT
CASSAGTTNTGELFF
>TRBV12-1|NA|TRBJ1-5|NA
TGTGCCAGCAGATGGAGGGACAGGGGTGCCCGGAGCAATCAGCCCCAGCATTTT
CASRWRDRGARSNQPQHF
>TRBV6-5|NA|TRBJ2-7|NA
TGTGCCAGCAGTCCAGGGTTAATCTCCTACGAGCAGTACTTC
CASSPGLISYEQYF
>TRBV5-5|NA|TRBJ2-7|TRBD1
TGTGCCAGCAAGAGGAGGCAGGGGGAAGGCTACGAGCAGTACTTC
CASKRRQGEGYEQYF
>TRBV10-3|NA|TRBJ2-1|NA
TGTGCCATCAGTGTCCCGGACTTGTACAATGAGCAGTTCTTC
CAISVPDLYNEQFF
>TRBV7-9|NA|TRBJ1-1|NA
TGTGCCAGCAGCTCCCTAGGGGGCACTGAAGCTTTCTTT
CASSSLGGTEAFF
>TRBV5-4|NA|TRBJ2-1|TRBD2
TGTGCCAGCAGCCCCCGGGCGGGGGTCGACAATGAGCAGTTCTTC
CASSPRAGVDNEQFF
>TRBV10-1|NA|TRBJ2-6|NA
TGCGCCAGCAGTGACCCCGCTGGGGCCAACGTCCTGACTTTC
CASSDPAGANVLTF
>TRBV19|NA|TRBJ2-1|TRBD2
TGTGCCAGTAGCCTCGGACTAGAGGACAATGAGCAGTTCTTC
CASSLGLEDNEQFF
>TRBV18|NA|TRBJ1-1|NA
TGTGCCAGCTCTGGGGCGGACGGCACTGAAGCTTTCTTT
CASSGADGTEAFF
>TRBV2|NA|TRBJ2-1|NA
TGTGCCAGCAGTGACTCAGGGTACAATGAGCAGTTCTTC
CASSDSGYNEQFF
>TRBV9|NA|TRBJ2-1|NA
TGTGCCAGCAGCGTATTGTCTTTGGGGGCAGGCGAGCAGTTCTTC
CASSVLSLGAGEQFF
>TRBV6-5|NA|TRBJ1-1|NA
TGTGCCAGCAGTTCCAGGGAAGGATGGACTGAAGCTTTCTTT
CASSSREGWTEAFF